This entry lists 21 T cell receptor beta chains sequenced from one sample in a study of blood T cells in healthy people across ages. Next came a second PCR, run for about 6 to 12 cycles, which used a sample-barcoded 5' primer along with a J-beta primer mix. Via MiXCR, TCRdb re-called the 5' RACE reads, giving one row per CDR3 protein. This table has some 1.6 million distinct CDR3 sequences, roughly 32% appearing once. The sequenced sample consisted of blood. The receptors were sampled from a woman in her 30s in good health.

This clonotype was seen ten or more times. For the CDR3, the DNA is TGCGCCAGCAGCTTGGCACTGGCGGGGGATGAGCAGTTCTTC. It encodes CASSLALAGDEQFF. The chain carries TRBV5-1 and TRBJ2-1; 7 positions agree with TRBD2. V dropped 0 bases and J dropped 8; count of bases not matched to a gene: 5. CDR3 length equals 14 residues. The V gene's germline CDR1 is SGHRS and CDR2 YFSETQ.

This chain joins TRBV20-1 and TRBJ2-1; D possibly corresponds to TRBD2 (7 bases). Trimming took 7 bases from V and 4 from J, leaving 17 bases between them. Germline lookup yields CDR1 DFQATT and CDR2 SNEGSKA (reference sequence). This CDR3 is 14 amino acids long. The CDR3 DNA sequence: TGCAGTGGGACGGGGGGCCGGCATTACAATGAGCAGTTCTTC. Residues: CSGTGGRHYNEQFF.

The chain's CDR3 is CASGYGGIQETQYF. The CDR3 DNA is TGTGCCAGCGGGTATGGAGGGATTCAGGAGACCCAGTACTTC. The chain employs TRBV11-2 and TRBJ2-5; the D gene is possibly TRBD2 (6 bases). The CDR3 length is 14 residues. V was clipped by 8 bases and J by 5 bases, with 18 bases between them. The germline V gene has CDR1 SGHAT and CDR2 FQNNGV.

V and J are TRBV30 and TRBJ2-2; D is undetermined. V gave up 4 bases and J gave up 5 bases, with 14 bases separating them. The germline CDR1 and CDR2 sequences are GTSNPN and SVGIG (reference sequence). The CDR3 runs 14 residues. The CDR3 is CAWIGYQRTGELFF. CDR3 nucleotides: TGTGCCTGGATAGGGTACCAAAGAACCGGGGAGCTGTTTTTT.

This chain connects TRBV10-3 to TRBJ1-4; D is unresolved. Between the trimmed V and J ends, which lost 0 bases and 4 bases, there was a span of 12 bases. Germline V gives CDR1 ENHRY, CDR2 SYGVKD. There are 16 residues in the CDR3. This CDR3 is CAISESWEQYNEKLFF. The DNA of the CDR3 is TGTGCCATCAGTGAGTCTTGGGAACAGTATAATGAAAAACTGTTTTTT.

This clonotype showed up just a few times. V is TRBV5-1 and J is TRBJ2-5; D not certain. This CDR3 has 13 residues. CDR1 and CDR2 from the germline V gene are SGHRS and YFSETQ. V was clipped by 1 base and J by 4 bases, with 8 bases between them. The CDR3 region has the DNA TGCGCCAGCAGCTTGTGGACCTCAGAGACCCAGTACTTC. It yields the protein CASSLWTSETQYF.

The genes are TRBV6-1 and TRBJ1-1; a possible D gene is TRBD1 (5 bases). Germline values: CDR1 MNHNS, CDR2 SASEGT. Trimming stripped 10 bases from V and 1 base from J, with 10 bases between. This CDR3 has 12 residues. CDR3 loop: CATQTGNTEAFF. In DNA form, the CDR3 reads TGTGCCACCCAAACAGGGAACACTGAAGCTTTCTTT.

Notes on this clonotype: Sequence at one end of the junction differs from germline and may be a read error. The CDR3 region is CASNQVNEQYF. The CDR3 DNA reads as TGTGCCAGCAACCAAGTCAACGAGCAGTACTTC. The chain combines TRBV3-1 with TRBJ2-7; D is ambiguous. The CDR3 sequence is 11 residues long. The germline V gene encodes CDR1 LGHDT and CDR2 YNNKEL (reference sequence).

This clonotype occurred a few times. V usage is TRBV20-1 and J usage is TRBJ2-5, with unresolved D. Germline V gene lookup returns CDR1 DFQATT and CDR2 SNEGSKA (reference sequence). The CDR3 extends over 13 amino acids. Trimming took 0 bases from V and 5 from J, leaving 10 bases between them. The chain's CDR3 is CSARDPVWETQYF. The CDR3 DNA is TGCAGTGCTAGAGATCCCGTGTGGGAGACCCAGTACTTC.

CDR3 residues: CASSLGRQGLDEQFF. CDR3 nucleotides: TGTGCCAGCAGCCTAGGGAGACAGGGGCTTGATGAGCAGTTCTTC. The J gene is TRBJ2-1, the V gene TRBV7-3, with 8 bases matching TRBD1. CDR3 length: 15 amino acids. Losses at the gene ends were 5 bases for V and 8 bases for J; bases not matched to a gene: 11. Per germline, CDR1 SGHTA and CDR2 FQGTGA.

This clonotype was recorded many times. The CDR3 DNA reads as TGTGCCAGCAGCCCGCGCCGAACCCGCTACGAGCAGTACTTC. Translating it yields CASSPRRTRYEQYF. The chain uses TRBV5-6 and TRBJ2-7; D is uncertain. The CDR3 spans 14 residues. Germline CDR1 SGHDT, CDR2 YYEEEE. Trimming left V 4 bases short and J 3 bases short, with 14 bases between.

This clonotype came up a few times. The CDR3 DNA sequence: TGCAGCGCCCTTCTAGGGGATGAGCAGTTCTTC. Translating gives CSALLGDEQFF. The chain links TRBV20-1 to TRBJ2-1; a possible D gene is TRBD1 (5 bases). This CDR3 spans 11 amino acids. Per germline, CDR1 DFQATT and CDR2 SNEGSKA (reference sequence).

The chain is built from TRBV20-1 and TRBJ1-1, with 9 nucleotides matching TRBD1. This CDR3 region has 15 residues. V dropped 5 bases and J dropped 0; count of bases not matched to a gene: 7. Germline CDR1 DFQATT, CDR2 SNEGSKA (reference sequence). CDR3 sequence (DNA): TGCAGTGCTGTCACAGGGGGCGGTATGAACACTGAAGCTTTCTTT. Amino acids: CSAVTGGGMNTEAFF.

This clonotype was detected ten times or more. CDR3 bases: TGCGCCAGCAGCTTGTTGGTCTCGGACGAGCAGTACTTC. This sequence encodes CASSLLVSDEQYF. The J gene is TRBJ2-7, the V gene TRBV5-1; no firm D call. V dropped 1 base and J dropped 5 bases, with 10 bases sitting between them. The CDR3 has 13 amino acids. Germline CDR1 SGHRS, CDR2 YFSETQ. Full variable domain (missing parts from reference TRBV5-1 and TRBJ2-7): KAGVTQTPRYLIKTRGQQVTLSCSPISGHRSVSWYQQTPGQGLQFLFEYFSETQRNKGNFPGRFSGRQFSNSRSEMNVSTLELGDSALYLCASSLLVSDEQYFGPGTRLTVT.

At least ten counts were recorded for this clonotype. The V gene is TRBV4-2, the J gene TRBJ2-3; no clear D. CDR1 is LGHNA and CDR2 is YNFKEQ in the germline V gene. V lost 1 base, J lost 6 bases, and 17 bases lay in between. This CDR3 is built from 16 residues. Here the CDR3 reads CASSQGVGPTSDTQYF. The CDR3 region has the DNA TGTGCCAGCAGCCAAGGGGTCGGCCCAACATCGGATACGCAGTATTTT.

This clonotype has a handful of counts. The chain recombines TRBV12-3 or TRBV12-4 with TRBJ2-7; D perhaps matches TRBD1 (6 bases). The CDR3 is 13 residues long. Trimming took off 5 bases at V and 1 base at J, with 9 bases between the two ends. In DNA, the CDR3 is TGTGCCAGCAGTAACAGGGTATCCTACGAGCAGTACTTC. This gives the protein CASSNRVSYEQYF.

This clonotype showed up just a few times. The chain uses TRBV11-2 and TRBJ2-1, with 7 positions matching TRBD2. The CDR3 runs 18 residues. Germline values: CDR1 SGHAT, CDR2 FQNNGV. J was trimmed by 6 bases and V by 8 bases; bases with no gene match: 22. The CDR3 coding sequence is TGTGCCAGCGGCCGCCGACTCGCGGGAGCCCGCCAGGGCAATGAGCAGTTCTTC. Encoded protein: CASGRRLAGARQGNEQFF. Drawing the rest from reference TRBV11-2 and TRBJ2-1, the complete variable domain is EAGVAQSPRYKIIEKRQSVAFWCNPISGHATLYWYQQILGQGPKLLIQFQNNGVVDDSQLPKDRFSAERLKGVDSTLKIQPAKLEDSAVYLCASGRRLAGARQGNEQFFGPGTRLTVL.

This clonotype has more than one count but fewer than ten. This chain connects TRBV5-1 to TRBJ2-7; 8 positions agree with TRBD2. CDR3 length equals 15 residues. Germline V gives CDR1 SGHRS, CDR2 YFSETQ. The J segment lost 6 bases and the V segment lost 5 bases, leaving 13 bases of the junction unmatched. The CDR3 bases are TGCGCCAGCAGGAATCTATATAGCGGGACCGGCGAGCAGTACTTC. This gives the protein CASRNLYSGTGEQYF.

The table lists this clonotype with many counts. The CDR3 DNA sequence: TGCAGTGCCCCTAGCGGAGAGACTAGCACAGATACGCAGTATTTT. Translation: CSAPSGETSTDTQYF. V gene TRBV20-1 combines with J gene TRBJ2-3, with 7 nucleotides matching TRBD2. CDR3 length: 15 amino acids. Germline lookup yields CDR1 DFQATT and CDR2 SNEGSKA (reference sequence). V dropped 6 bases and J dropped 0; count of bases not matched to a gene: 9.

V usage is TRBV6-1 and J usage is TRBJ1-5, with TRBD1 matching over 8 bases. The V gene end was trimmed by 6 bases and the J gene end by 7 bases; junction bases not matched to a gene: 5. This CDR3 spans 13 amino acids. CDR1 is MNHNS, CDR2 SASEGT, per germline. CDR3 loop: CASRDRGGQPQHF. In DNA form, the CDR3 reads TGTGCCAGCAGAGACAGGGGCGGGCAGCCCCAGCATTTT.

About this clonotype: A much larger clone differs from this one at a single base, so this may be a read error. The genes are TRBV4-1 and TRBJ2-1, with D possibly called TRBD1 or TRBD2 (5 bases each). Per the germline V gene, CDR1 is MGHRA and CDR2 is YSYEKL. The CDR3 covers 12 residues. CDR3 sequence reads: CASGQRGNEQFF. In nucleotides, the CDR3 is TGCGCCAGCGGCCAGAGGGGAAATGAGCAGTTCTTC.